This T cell receptor (beta chain) was captured in a study of a mutant IDH1 vaccine in newly diagnosed glioma. About the study: The vaccination schedule gave patients eight doses in weeks 1, 3, 5, 7, 11, 15, 19 and 23.

Notes on this clone: Its antigen is still unknown.

Specified time point: week 5, during vaccination. Every single dose of the vaccine, 300 ug of mutant IDH1 20-mer peptide, came with topical imiquimod. Produced via immunoSEQ multiplex PCR; TCRdb's table is partial and in-frame only. This sample carries roughly 50,000 clones, about 77% of them seen once, and the ten largest clones take around 2%. Looked up from germline, CDR1 is MNHEY and CDR2 is SVGAGI. The CDR3 spans 14 residues. J lost 9 bases, V lost 7 bases, and 6 bases had no gene match. The V and J genes are TRBV6-5 and TRBJ2-1; 13 bases agree with TRBD2. The sequencing used PBMCs, collected from a glioma patient whose treatment included an IDH1 peptide vaccine. This clonotype was obtained from a woman aged 40 to 55 with glioma. This CDR3 is CASKPGLAGLEQFF. The CDR3 nucleotides are TGTGCCAGCAAACCGGGACTAGCGGGGCTTGAGCAGTTCTTC.